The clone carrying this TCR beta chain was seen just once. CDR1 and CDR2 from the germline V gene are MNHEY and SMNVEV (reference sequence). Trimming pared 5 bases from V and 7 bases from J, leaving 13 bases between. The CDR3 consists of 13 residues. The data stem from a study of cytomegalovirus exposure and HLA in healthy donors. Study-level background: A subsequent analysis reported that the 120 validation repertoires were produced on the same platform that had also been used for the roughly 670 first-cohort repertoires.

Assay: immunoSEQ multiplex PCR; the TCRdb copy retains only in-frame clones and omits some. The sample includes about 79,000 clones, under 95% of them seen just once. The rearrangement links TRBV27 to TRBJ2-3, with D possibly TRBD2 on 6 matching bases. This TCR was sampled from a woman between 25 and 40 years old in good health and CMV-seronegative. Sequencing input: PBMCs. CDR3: CASSGGTVNTQYF. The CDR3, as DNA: TGTGCCAGCAGTGGGGGGACCGTTAATACGCAGTATTTT.